This passage covers 32 T cell receptor beta chains from one sample sequenced in a study of cytotoxic CD8 clonotypes in ibrutinib-treated CLL. Produced via immunoSEQ multiplex PCR; TCRdb's table is partial and in-frame only. The sample holds more than 45,000 clones, around 78% seen once. Sample: PBMCs, taken after 24 months of ibrutinib treatment. The origin of the receptors is a human donor with chronic lymphocytic leukemia.

The chain employs TRBV16 and TRBJ1-3, with a possible D match to TRBD1 (6 bases). Germline values: CDR1 KGHSY, CDR2 FQNENV. The CDR3 is 15 amino acids. V was cut by 4 bases and J by 6 bases, with 16 bases left in between. The CDR3 sequence is CASSRSTGGANTIYF. CDR3 DNA sequence: TGTGCCAGCAGCCGCTCGACAGGCGGGGCAAACACCATATATTTT. Variable domain in full (rest from reference TRBV16 and TRBJ1-3): GEEVAQTPKHLVRGEGQKAKLYCAPIKGHSYVFWYQQVLKNEFKFLISFQNENVFDETGMPKERFSAKCLPNSPCSLEIQATKLEDSAVYFCASSRSTGGANTIYFGEGSWLTVV.

The CDR3 loop is CASRPSQGSTEAFF. CDR3 DNA: TGTGCCAGCAGACCTTCACAGGGAAGCACTGAAGCTTTCTTT. J is TRBJ1-1 and V is TRBV6-5; possibly TRBD1 for D (6 bases). Germline CDR1 is MNHEY and CDR2 is SVGAGI. The CDR3 consists of 14 residues. Deletions cut 6 bases from V and 4 bases from J, with 15 bases between.

The rearrangement links TRBV6-1 to TRBJ2-5; D may correspond to TRBD1 or TRBD2 (5 bases each). This CDR3 comprises 14 residues. Germline V gene sequence: CDR1 MNHNS, CDR2 SASEGT. Trimming removed 7 bases at V and 2 bases at J, with 14 bases between. CDR3 DNA sequence: TGTGCCAGCATCCCGGGACGGAATCAAGAGACCCAGTACTTC. Translated, it gives CASIPGRNQETQYF.

This chain connects TRBV28 to TRBJ2-7, with 7 nucleotides matching TRBD2. With V trimmed by 6 bases and J by 1 base, 9 bases remained unmatched. CDR1 and CDR2 from the germline V gene are MDHEN and SYDVKM. The CDR3 totals 15 residues. The CDR3 sequence is CASSPRGGGSYEQYF. The CDR3 DNA is TGTGCCAGCAGCCCCCGAGGCGGGGGATCCTACGAGCAGTACTTC. The full variable domain, rest sourced from reference TRBV28 and TRBJ2-7, is DVKVTQSSRYLVKRTGEKVFLECVQDMDHENMFWYRQDPGLGLRLIYFSYDVKMKEKGDIPEGYSVSREKKERFSLILESASTNQTSMYLCASSPRGGGSYEQYFGPGTRLTVT.

The rearrangement uses TRBV5-4 and TRBJ1-2, with TRBD1 matching over 9 bases. Germline CDR1 is SGHNT and CDR2 is YYREEE (reference sequence). The CDR3 is 14 residues long. Trimming cost V 0 bases and J 8 bases; bases outside gene matches: 5. The CDR3, as DNA: TGTGCCAGCAGCTTGGAGACAGGGGGGGAGGGCTACACCTTC. Protein: CASSLETGGEGYTF.

The chain recombines TRBV5-1 with TRBJ2-1; TRBD1 matches 8 bases. CDR1 is SGHRS, CDR2 YFSETQ, per germline. The V and J ends lost 3 bases and 2 bases, in that order; junction bases with no gene match: 4. The CDR3 covers 15 residues. The CDR3 protein is CASSSGRGPYNEQFF. In DNA form, the CDR3 reads TGCGCCAGCAGCTCCGGCAGGGGGCCCTACAATGAGCAGTTCTTC.

The V gene is TRBV23-1, the J gene TRBJ2-1, with D hard to call. TRBV23-1 is annotated as an ORF whose role is uncertain. Trimming left V 0 bases short and J 2 bases short, with 14 bases between. CDR3 size: 17 residues. CDR3 sequence: CASSQSAPRRTYNEQFF. CDR3 sequence (DNA): TGCGCCAGCAGTCAATCGGCTCCGAGACGGACCTACAATGAGCAGTTCTTC.

V gene TRBV7-9 combines with J gene TRBJ2-5, with 14 bases identical to TRBD2. Germline V gene data show CDR1 as SEHNR and CDR2 as FQNEAQ (reference sequence). The CDR3 consists of 16 residues. V shed 5 bases and J 4 bases; nucleotides not matched to a gene: 6. The CDR3 sequence: CASSPPGLAGVETQYF. Here the CDR3 DNA reads TGTGCCAGCAGCCCCCCGGGACTAGCGGGAGTAGAGACCCAGTACTTC.

V gene TRBV5-1 combines with J gene TRBJ2-1; TRBD1 or TRBD2 may be the D gene (7 bases each). This CDR3 spans 16 amino acids. The V gene lost 1 base and the J gene lost 1 base, with 12 bases spanning the gap. The germline gives CDR1 SGHRS, CDR2 YFSETQ. CDR3 DNA sequence: TGCGCCAGCAGCTTGTACAGGGGAGGGTCCTACAATGAGCAGTTCTTC. Its translation is CASSLYRGGSYNEQFF. Combining the CDR3 with reference TRBV5-1 and TRBJ2-1 gives the whole variable domain KAGVTQTPRYLIKTRGQQVTLSCSPISGHRSVSWYQQTPGQGLQFLFEYFSETQRNKGNFPGRFSGRQFSNSRSEMNVSTLELGDSALYLCASSLYRGGSYNEQFFGPGTRLTVL.

The rearrangement uses TRBV2 and TRBJ2-2; D is perhaps TRBD2 (5 bases). V dropped 0 bases and J dropped 2 bases, with 10 bases sitting between them. Germline CDR1 SNHLY, CDR2 FYNNEI. This CDR3 is built from 16 residues. The CDR3: CASSEAGVPNTGELFF. CDR3 coding DNA: TGTGCCAGCAGTGAAGCGGGAGTCCCCAACACCGGGGAGCTGTTTTTT.

The gene calls are TRBV7-9 and TRBJ2-2; TRBD1 matches at 7 bases. The CDR3 has 13 amino acids. V shed 5 bases, J shed 9 bases, and the junction held 6 bases outside the gene matches. The germline V gene has CDR1 SEHNR and CDR2 FQNEAQ (reference sequence). The CDR3 nucleotides read TGTGCCAGCAGCACAGGGGTTTCTTGGGAGCTGTTTTTT. Its translation is CASSTGVSWELFF.

This clone was detected only once. V usage is TRBV10-1 and J usage is TRBJ2-3; 7 bases agree with TRBD1. The CDR3 runs 15 residues. Looked up from germline, CDR1 is WNHNN and CDR2 is SYGVQD (reference sequence). V dropped 4 bases and J dropped 4; count of bases not matched to a gene: 8. The CDR3 nucleotides read TGCGCCAGCAGTGCCCGACAGGGTGGGGCAGATACGCAGTATTTT. This sequence encodes CASSARQGGADTQYF.

The chain joins TRBV7-6 to TRBJ2-2; 8 positions match TRBD2. Per germline, CDR1 SGHVS and CDR2 FNYEAQ. CDR3 length: 17 residues. With 1 base clipped from V and 2 bases from J, the junction kept 6 bases outside the gene matches. In nucleotides, the CDR3 is TGTGCCAGCAGCTTAGGACTAGCGAGCCTTAACACCGGGGAGCTGTTTTTT. The encoded protein is CASSLGLASLNTGELFF.

In its sample, this clone was seen once. The chain has TRBV6-5 and TRBJ2-3; 7 positions agree with TRBD2. The ends lost 2 bases at V and 1 base at J; junction bases unmatched: 6. The CDR3 has 16 residues. Looked up from germline, CDR1 is MNHEY and CDR2 is SVGAGI. The CDR3 loop reads CASSYRAGYGTDTQYF. The CDR3 DNA reads TGTGCCAGCAGTTACCGAGCGGGGTACGGCACAGATACGCAGTATTTT.

This clone was found once. The V and J genes are TRBV28 and TRBJ1-2; D is unclear. Germline V gene lookup returns CDR1 MDHEN and CDR2 SYDVKM. The CDR3 loop spans 11 amino acids. The V end was cut by 10 bases, the J end by 5 bases, with 11 bases between. In nucleotides, the CDR3 is TGTGCCACCTCATTGAGATATGGCTACACCTTC. Its protein product is CATSLRYGYTF.

The rearrangement joins TRBV21-1 to TRBJ2-1. TRBV21-1 counts as a pseudogene. The CDR3 has 15 residues. In DNA form, the CDR3 reads TGTGCCAGCAGCAACGGTCAGGGAGCCAACGATGAGCAGTTCTTC. Translated, it gives CASSNGQGANDEQFF.

This sequence joins TRBV6-5 and TRBJ2-1; 9 bases are shared with TRBD1. The CDR3 runs 11 residues. The V gene end was trimmed by 9 bases and the J gene end by 10 bases; junction bases not matched to a gene: 4. The germline CDR1 and CDR2 sequences are MNHEY and SVGAGI. The CDR3 sequence is CASRQGGEQFF. Here the CDR3 DNA reads TGTGCCAGTCGACAGGGGGGCGAGCAGTTCTTC.

This sequence joins TRBV7-2 and TRBJ2-1, with 7 bases matching TRBD2. CDR3 length equals 15 residues. Germline-derived CDR1 and CDR2 are SGHTA and FQGNSA. With 1 base clipped from V and 3 bases from J, the junction kept 3 bases outside the gene matches. The CDR3 spells CASSLEPSGYNEQFF. The DNA of the CDR3 is TGTGCCAGCAGCTTAGAGCCTAGCGGCTACAATGAGCAGTTCTTC.

This clone appeared a single time. The V call is TRBV4-3, the J call TRBJ1-1; 8 positions agree with TRBD1. The CDR3 sequence is 17 residues long. Germline V gene sequence: CDR1 LGHNA, CDR2 YSLEER. The V and J ends lost 0 bases and 4 bases, in that order; junction bases with no gene match: 10. The CDR3 spells CASSQEGSGRGLTEAFF. The CDR3 DNA reads as TGCGCCAGCAGCCAAGAAGGTTCCGGCAGGGGGCTCACTGAAGCTTTCTTT.

The chain couples TRBV18 to TRBJ2-1; D ambiguous. This CDR3 comprises 16 residues. The V gene lost 0 bases and the J gene lost 3 bases, with 12 bases spanning the gap. Germline V gives CDR1 KGHSH, CDR2 LQKENI. CDR3: CASSPPNTEDYNEQFF. For the CDR3, the DNA is TGTGCCAGCTCACCACCGAATACTGAGGACTACAATGAGCAGTTCTTC.

The chain links TRBV2 to TRBJ2-7; D gene unclear. In germline, CDR1 is SNHLY, CDR2 FYNNEI. The germline V and J ends were trimmed by 7 bases and 2 bases, with 9 bases remaining between them. The CDR3 covers 12 residues. CDR3 sequence (DNA): TGTGCCAGCAAAGGGCTGACCTACGAGCAGTACTTC. Translation: CASKGLTYEQYF.

This clone was detected only a few times. The chain employs TRBV30 and TRBJ1-1; D is unclear. V was clipped by 4 bases and J by 1 base, with 7 bases between them. The germline V gene encodes CDR1 GTSNPN and CDR2 SVGIG (reference sequence). The CDR3 totals 12 residues. CDR3 sequence: CAWKTQNTEAFF. CDR3 DNA: TGTGCCTGGAAGACTCAGAACACTGAAGCTTTCTTT.

The chain employs TRBV29-1 and TRBJ2-1, with D tentatively TRBD1 (5 bases). CDR3 size: 15 residues. Germline V CDR1 and CDR2: SQVTM, ANQGSEA. V was clipped by 4 bases and J by 8 bases, with 21 bases between them. The CDR3 nucleotides read TGCAGCGTTGTCAGGACATCTGTACCCTGGGATGAGCAGTTCTTC. It is translated as CSVVRTSVPWDEQFF.

This clone was seen just once. The chain uses TRBV5-6 and TRBJ2-7; D ambiguous. V gave up 5 bases and J gave up 2 bases, with 11 bases separating them. This CDR3 comprises 13 residues. Germline V CDR1 and CDR2: SGHDT, YYEEEE. CDR3 bases: TGTGCCAGCAGACAGACCGAGACCTACGAGCAGTACTTC. Amino acid sequence: CASRQTETYEQYF. The full variable domain, rest sourced from reference TRBV5-6 and TRBJ2-7, is DAGVTQSPTHLIKTRGQQVTLRCSPKSGHDTVSWYQQALGQGPQFIFQYYEEEERQRGNFPDRFSGHQFPNYSSELNVNALLLGDSALYLCASRQTETYEQYFGPGTRLTVT.

The V call is TRBV2, the J call TRBJ2-7, with TRBD2 matching over 12 bases. The germline V gene encodes CDR1 SNHLY and CDR2 FYNNEI. V shed 6 bases and J 5 bases; nucleotides not matched to a gene: 8. The CDR3 covers 15 residues. Here the CDR3 reads CASSPRLAGVHEQYF. The CDR3, as DNA: TGTGCCAGCAGCCCTAGACTAGCGGGAGTCCACGAGCAGTACTTC.

The chain joins TRBV29-1 to TRBJ2-1; no clear D gene. With 4 bases removed from V and 4 bases from J, the gap between germline ends came to 2 bases. The CDR3 runs to 10 residues. From germline, CDR1 is SQVTM and CDR2 ANQGSEA. CDR3 DNA: TGCAGCGTTGGGTACAATGAGCAGTTCTTC. It is translated as CSVGYNEQFF.

The chain carries TRBV5-4 and TRBJ2-2; 8 bases align to TRBD1. Germline CDR1 and CDR2: SGHNT and YYREEE (reference sequence). CDR3 size: 16 residues. J lost 3 bases, V lost 6 bases, and 10 bases had no gene match. The CDR3 loop is CASNNVDRGDTGELFF. CDR3 nucleotides: TGTGCCAGCAACAACGTTGACAGGGGAGACACCGGGGAGCTGTTTTTT. The full variable domain, its missing parts supplied by reference TRBV5-4 and TRBJ2-2, is ETGVTQSPTHLIKTRGQQVTLRCSSQSGHNTVSWYQQALGQGPQFIFQYYREEENGRGNFPPRFSGLQFPNYSSELNVNALELDDSALYLCASNNVDRGDTGELFFGEGSRLTVL.

The CDR3 loop is CASSQARGGAVNEQFF. In DNA, the CDR3 is TGTGCCAGCAGCCAAGCTAGGGGCGGGGCTGTTAATGAGCAGTTCTTC. This chain connects TRBV7-6 to TRBJ2-1, with D tentatively TRBD2 (6 bases). Trimming pared 5 bases from V and 7 bases from J, leaving 21 bases between. Germline V gives CDR1 SGHVS, CDR2 FNYEAQ. The CDR3 extends over 16 amino acids.

This chain joins TRBV10-3 and TRBJ2-5; 10 positions match TRBD1. Germline trimming cut 7 bases from V and 3 bases from J; bases unmatched to any gene: 11. The CDR3 has 16 amino acids. Germline CDR1 and CDR2: ENHRY and SYGVKD. The CDR3 region has the DNA TGTGCCATCAAGACAGGGGGCGCCGAGAGAAAAGAGACCCAGTACTTC. It translates to CAIKTGGAERKETQYF.

The gene calls are TRBV4-1 and TRBJ2-1, with 9 nucleotides matching TRBD2. CDR3 length: 17 amino acids. Germline CDR1 is MGHRA and CDR2 is YSYEKL. The trim removed 1 base at V and 6 bases at J, leaving 10 bases unmatched. The CDR3 coding sequence is TGCGCCAGCAGCCAAGGACTAGCGGCAGCTCTCTCCAATGAGCAGTTCTTC. Translated, it gives CASSQGLAAALSNEQFF.

The chain is built from TRBV5-1 and TRBJ1-1, with a weak D call TRBD1 (5 bases). Trimming removed 7 bases at V and 4 bases at J, with 17 bases between. The germline V gene has CDR1 SGHRS and CDR2 YFSETQ. There are 14 residues in the CDR3. CDR3 sequence: CASSEGTAGTEAFF. The CDR3 DNA follows: TGCGCCAGCTCTGAGGGGACGGCGGGCACTGAAGCTTTCTTT. Complete variable domain (other parts from reference TRBV5-1 and TRBJ1-1): KAGVTQTPRYLIKTRGQQVTLSCSPISGHRSVSWYQQTPGQGLQFLFEYFSETQRNKGNFPGRFSGRQFSNSRSEMNVSTLELGDSALYLCASSEGTAGTEAFFGQGTRLTVV.

V and J are TRBV6-1 and TRBJ2-1; 7 positions agree with TRBD1. The trim removed 6 bases at V and 4 bases at J, leaving 9 bases unmatched. CDR3 length: 15 residues. Germline CDR1 reads MNHNS; CDR2 reads SASEGT. The CDR3 spells CASRVGAGGYNEQFF. The CDR3 DNA reads as TGTGCCAGCAGGGTCGGGGCAGGGGGATACAATGAGCAGTTCTTC.